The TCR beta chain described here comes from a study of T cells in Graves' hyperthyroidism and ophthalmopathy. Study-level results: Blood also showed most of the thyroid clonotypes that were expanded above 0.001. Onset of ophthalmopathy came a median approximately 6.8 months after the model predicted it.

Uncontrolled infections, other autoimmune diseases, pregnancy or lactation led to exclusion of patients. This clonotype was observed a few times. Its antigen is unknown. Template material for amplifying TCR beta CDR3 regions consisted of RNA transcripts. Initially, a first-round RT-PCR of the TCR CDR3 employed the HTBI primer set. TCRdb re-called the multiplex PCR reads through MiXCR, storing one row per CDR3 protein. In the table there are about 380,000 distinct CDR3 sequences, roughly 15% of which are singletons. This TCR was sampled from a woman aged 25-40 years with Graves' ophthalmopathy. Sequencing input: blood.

Written as DNA, the CDR3 is TGTGCCAGCAGCGTAGGGACAGGGCCCCTGAATGAGCAGTTCTTC. It is translated as CASSVGTGPLNEQFF. This chain connects TRBV9 to TRBJ2-1; 8 bases align to TRBD1. CDR1 is SGDLS and CDR2 is YYNGEE in the germline V gene. The CDR3 has 15 residues. Trimming took 0 bases from V and 7 from J; bases not matched to a gene: 6. Full variable domain (missing parts from reference TRBV9 and TRBJ2-1): DSGVTQTPKHLITATGQRVTLRCSPRSGDLSVYWYQQSLDQGLQFLIQYYNGEERAKGNILERFSAQQFPDLHSELNLSSLELGDSALYFCASSVGTGPLNEQFFGPGTRLTVL.